These 6 T cell receptor beta chains originate from one sample sequenced in a study of early T cells in non-severe SARS-CoV-2 infection. One entry per CDR3 protein results from TCRdb running MiXCR on the 5' RACE reads. The sample lists approximately 40,000 distinct CDR3 sequences; roughly 6.6% were seen once. The sample was whole blood, taken at baseline. The receptor set was obtained from an adult who was a healthcare worker with PCR-confirmed SARS-CoV-2 infection or an uninfected control (not recorded which).

This clonotype has a handful of counts. The V and J genes are TRBV11-2 and TRBJ2-7, with no clear D. V lost 5 bases and J lost 11, with 19 bases in between. This CDR3 has 13 amino acids. Germline V gives CDR1 SGHAT, CDR2 FQNNGV. Here the CDR3 reads CASSHLPGPREYF. CDR3 nucleotides: TGTGCCAGCAGCCACCTTCCGGGTCCCCGAGAGTACTTC.

The chain employs TRBV2 and TRBJ1-1; D perhaps matches TRBD1 (5 bases). Trimming removed 2 bases from V and 10 bases from J, with 14 bases in between. CDR3 length equals 13 residues. Germline CDR1 is SNHLY and CDR2 is FYNNEI. CDR3 protein: CASSERGRSRAFF. The CDR3 nucleotides are TGTGCCAGCAGTGAAAGGGGACGGTCGAGAGCTTTCTTT. Complete variable domain (other parts from reference TRBV2 and TRBJ1-1): EPEVTQTPSHQVTQMGQEVILRCVPISNHLYFYWYRQILGQKVEFLVSFYNNEISEKSEIFDDQFSVERPDGSNFTLKIRSTKLEDSAMYFCASSERGRSRAFFGQGTRLTVV.

J is TRBJ2-3 and V is TRBV20-1; TRBD2 agrees at 10 bases. There are 18 residues in the CDR3. Trimming at V came to 1 base and at J to 5 bases, leaving 15 bases not matched to a gene. CDR1 is DFQATT and CDR2 is SNEGSKA in the germline V gene (reference sequence). DNA of the CDR3: TGCAGTGCTAGAGTCCCGGTTAAGAGCGGGGGGGCCTTAGATACGCAGTATTTT. Its translation is CSARVPVKSGGALDTQYF.

J is TRBJ2-7 and V is TRBV7-2; TRBD2 might be the D (5 bases). This CDR3 has 14 amino acids. Trimming left V 7 bases short and J 0 bases short, with 13 bases between. The V gene's germline CDR1 is SGHTA and CDR2 FQGNSA. The CDR3 here is CASNLRGRSYEQYF. DNA for the CDR3: TGTGCCAGCAACCTTCGCGGGCGCTCCTACGAGCAGTACTTC.

This clonotype was seen repeatedly, ten times or more. The V and J genes are TRBV11-3 and TRBJ2-1; perhaps TRBD1 as D (5 bases). Germline lookup yields CDR1 SGHNT and CDR2 YENEEA. V was shortened by 2 bases and J by 5 bases, with 10 bases between the two germline ends. The CDR3 is made up of 14 amino acids. CDR3 coding DNA: TGTGCCAGCAGCTTAAGGGGATTAGACAATGAGCAGTTCTTC. Translating gives CASSLRGLDNEQFF.

The rearrangement joins TRBV5-4 to TRBJ1-3, with D perhaps TRBD1 (5 bases). Between the trimmed V and J ends, which lost 2 bases and 0 bases, there was a span of 9 bases. CDR1 SGHNT and CDR2 YYREEE come from the germline V gene (reference sequence). This CDR3 comprises 15 residues. This CDR3 is CASSFNGGSGNTIYF. CDR3 nucleotides: TGTGCCAGCAGCTTCAACGGGGGCTCTGGAAACACCATATATTTT.